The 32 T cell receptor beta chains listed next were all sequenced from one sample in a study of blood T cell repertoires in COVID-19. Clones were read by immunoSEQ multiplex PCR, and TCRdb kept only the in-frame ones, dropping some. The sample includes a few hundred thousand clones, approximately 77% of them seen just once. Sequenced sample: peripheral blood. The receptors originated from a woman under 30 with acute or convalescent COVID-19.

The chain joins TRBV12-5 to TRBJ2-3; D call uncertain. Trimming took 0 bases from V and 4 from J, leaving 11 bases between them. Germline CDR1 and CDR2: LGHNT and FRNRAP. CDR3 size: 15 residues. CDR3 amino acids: CASGLVTTFPDTQYF. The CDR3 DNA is TGTGCTAGTGGTTTGGTAACTACTTTTCCAGATACGCAGTATTTT.

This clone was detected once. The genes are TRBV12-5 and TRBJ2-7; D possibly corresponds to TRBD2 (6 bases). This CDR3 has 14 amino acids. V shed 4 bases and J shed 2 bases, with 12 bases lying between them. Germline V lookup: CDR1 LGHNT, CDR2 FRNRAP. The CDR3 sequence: CASGSSGRAYEQYF. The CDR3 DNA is TGTGCTAGTGGTTCAAGCGGGCGAGCCTACGAGCAGTACTTC.

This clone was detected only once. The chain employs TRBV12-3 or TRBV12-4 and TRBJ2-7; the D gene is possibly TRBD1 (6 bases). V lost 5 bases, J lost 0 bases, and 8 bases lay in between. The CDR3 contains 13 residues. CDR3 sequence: CASSPDSSYEQYF. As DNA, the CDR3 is TGTGCCAGCAGTCCGGACAGCTCCTACGAGCAGTACTTC.

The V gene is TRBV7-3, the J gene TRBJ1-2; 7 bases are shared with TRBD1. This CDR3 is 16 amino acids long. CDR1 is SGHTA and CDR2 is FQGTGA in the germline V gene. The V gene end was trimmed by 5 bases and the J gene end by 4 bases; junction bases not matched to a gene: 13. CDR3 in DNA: TGTGCCAGCAGCCAGGGGCACAGGGGAGGTTCCTATGGCTACACCTTC. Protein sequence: CASSQGHRGGSYGYTF.

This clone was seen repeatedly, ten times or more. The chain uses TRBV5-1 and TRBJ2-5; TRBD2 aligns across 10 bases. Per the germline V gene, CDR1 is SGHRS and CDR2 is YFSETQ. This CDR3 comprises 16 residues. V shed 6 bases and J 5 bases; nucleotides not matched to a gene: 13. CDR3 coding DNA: TGCGCCAGCAAGGAAAGCGGGAGGGCCTTAGGGGAGACCCAGTACTTC. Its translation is CASKESGRALGETQYF.

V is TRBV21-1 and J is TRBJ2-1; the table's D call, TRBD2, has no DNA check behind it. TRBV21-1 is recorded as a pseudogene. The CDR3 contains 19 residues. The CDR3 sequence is CASSKASGTSGCPYNEQFF. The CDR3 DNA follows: TGTGCCAGCAGCAAAGCATCCGGGACTAGCGGTTGTCCCTACAATGAGCAGTTCTTC.

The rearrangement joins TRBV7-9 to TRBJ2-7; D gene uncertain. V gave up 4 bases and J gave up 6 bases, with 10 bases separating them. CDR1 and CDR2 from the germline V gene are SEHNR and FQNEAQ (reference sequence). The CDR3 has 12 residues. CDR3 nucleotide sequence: TGTGCCAGCAGCTCCGCTTTAGCCGAGCAGTACTTC. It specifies CASSSALAEQYF.

The CDR3 sequence is CSGTGLTYEQYF. CDR3 DNA: TGCAGCGGGACAGGGCTGACCTACGAGCAGTACTTC. The V gene is TRBV29-1, the J gene TRBJ2-7; 8 bases align to TRBD1. This CDR3 is 12 amino acids long. V lost 7 bases and J lost 2; bases outside the gene matches: 4. CDR1 is SQVTM, CDR2 ANQGSEA, per germline.

The CDR3 reads CASSQVRQWGEAFF. DNA of the CDR3: TGCGCCAGCAGCCAAGTCCGACAGTGGGGAGAAGCTTTCTTT. This sequence joins TRBV4-3 and TRBJ1-1, with D tentatively TRBD1 (5 bases). Germline V gene lookup returns CDR1 LGHNA and CDR2 YSLEER. The CDR3 is made up of 14 amino acids. Trimming pared 1 base from V and 8 bases from J, leaving 14 bases between.

The CDR3 region is CASTETSGAGYEQYF. The CDR3 DNA reads as TGTGCCAGCACCGAGACTAGCGGGGCCGGATACGAGCAGTACTTC. V gene TRBV28 combines with J gene TRBJ2-7; 11 nucleotides agree with TRBD2. This CDR3 comprises 15 residues. Germline CDR1 reads MDHEN; CDR2 reads SYDVKM. Unmatched junction bases numbered 9, after V lost 7 bases and J lost 4 bases.

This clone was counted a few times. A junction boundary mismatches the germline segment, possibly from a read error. The CDR3 protein is CASSLEAGSNTGELFF. As DNA, the CDR3 is TGTGCTAGCAGCTTAGAGGCGGGATCGAACACCGGGGAGCTGTTTTTT. This rearrangement joins TRBV7-7 to TRBJ2-2; D is possibly TRBD2 (6 bases). The CDR3 runs 16 residues. Germline CDR1 reads SSHAT; CDR2 reads FNYEAQ (reference sequence).

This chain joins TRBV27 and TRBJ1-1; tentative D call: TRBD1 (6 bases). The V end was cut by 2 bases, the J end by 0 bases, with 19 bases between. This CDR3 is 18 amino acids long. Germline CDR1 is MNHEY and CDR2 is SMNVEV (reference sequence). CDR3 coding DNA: TGTGCCAGCAGTTTAAGTCGTTCGGACAGCTTTATGAACACTGAAGCTTTCTTT. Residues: CASSLSRSDSFMNTEAFF.

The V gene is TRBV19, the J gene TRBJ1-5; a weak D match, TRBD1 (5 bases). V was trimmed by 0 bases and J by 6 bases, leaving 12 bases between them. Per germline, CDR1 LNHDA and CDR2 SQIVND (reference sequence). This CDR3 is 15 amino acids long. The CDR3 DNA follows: TGTGCCAGTAGTATAGATGGGCGGGGCGGTCAGCCCCAGCATTTT. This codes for CASSIDGRGGQPQHF.

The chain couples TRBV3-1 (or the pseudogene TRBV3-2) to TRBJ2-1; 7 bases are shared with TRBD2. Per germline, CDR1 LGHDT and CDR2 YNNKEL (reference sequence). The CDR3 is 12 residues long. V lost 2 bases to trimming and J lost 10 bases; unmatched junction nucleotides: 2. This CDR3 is CASSQPGLEQFF. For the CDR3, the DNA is TGTGCCAGCAGCCAACCGGGACTAGAGCAGTTCTTC.

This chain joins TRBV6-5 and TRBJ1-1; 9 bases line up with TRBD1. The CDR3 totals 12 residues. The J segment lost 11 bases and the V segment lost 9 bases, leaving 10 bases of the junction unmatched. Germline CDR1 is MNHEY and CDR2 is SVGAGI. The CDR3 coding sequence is TGTGCCAGGGGGACAGGGCCCATTGGGGCTTTCTTT. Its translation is CARGTGPIGAFF.

CDR3 nucleotide sequence: TGTGCCAGCAGCAAAGCGGGGTCTAGCGAGTCCTACGAGCAGTACTTC. It codes for CASSKAGSSESYEQYF. The chain employs TRBV21-1 and TRBJ2-7; the D call in the table, TRBD2, was not verified against the DNA. TRBV21-1 represents a pseudogene. The CDR3 covers 16 residues.

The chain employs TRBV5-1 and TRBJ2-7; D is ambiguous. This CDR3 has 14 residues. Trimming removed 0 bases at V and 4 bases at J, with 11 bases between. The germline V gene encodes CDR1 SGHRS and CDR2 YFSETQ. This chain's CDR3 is CASSLGSSVYEQYF. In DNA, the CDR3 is TGCGCCAGCAGCTTGGGGTCCTCAGTTTACGAGCAGTACTTC.

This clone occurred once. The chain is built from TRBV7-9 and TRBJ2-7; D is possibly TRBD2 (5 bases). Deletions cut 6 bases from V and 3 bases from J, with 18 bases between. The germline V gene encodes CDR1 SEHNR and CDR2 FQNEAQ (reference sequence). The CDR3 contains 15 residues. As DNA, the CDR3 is TGTGCCAGCAGTCTAGTCCCGGGAACCTTCTACGAGCAGTACTTC. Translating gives CASSLVPGTFYEQYF. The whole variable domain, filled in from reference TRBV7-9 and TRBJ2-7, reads DTGVSQNPRHKITKRGQNVTFRCDPISEHNRLYWYRQTLGQGPEFLTYFQNEAQLEKSRLLSDRFSAERPKGSFSTLEIQRTEQGDSAMYLCASSLVPGTFYEQYFGPGTRLTVT.

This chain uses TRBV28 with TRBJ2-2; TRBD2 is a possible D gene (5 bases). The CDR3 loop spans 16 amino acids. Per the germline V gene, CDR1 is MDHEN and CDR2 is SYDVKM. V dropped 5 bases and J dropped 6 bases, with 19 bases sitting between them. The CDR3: CASSPSWGLEAGELFF. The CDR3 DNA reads TGTGCCAGCAGTCCCTCGTGGGGTCTGGAGGCCGGGGAGCTGTTTTTT. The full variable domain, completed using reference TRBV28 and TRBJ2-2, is DVKVTQSSRYLVKRTGEKVFLECVQDMDHENMFWYRQDPGLGLRLIYFSYDVKMKEKGDIPEGYSVSREKKERFSLILESASTNQTSMYLCASSPSWGLEAGELFFGEGSRLTVL.

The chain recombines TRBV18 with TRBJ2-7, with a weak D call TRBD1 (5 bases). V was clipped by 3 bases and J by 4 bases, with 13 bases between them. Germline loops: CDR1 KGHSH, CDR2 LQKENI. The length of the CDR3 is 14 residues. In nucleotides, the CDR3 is TGTGCCAGCTCACCGGCGCAGGGCCATTACGAGCAGTACTTC. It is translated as CASSPAQGHYEQYF.

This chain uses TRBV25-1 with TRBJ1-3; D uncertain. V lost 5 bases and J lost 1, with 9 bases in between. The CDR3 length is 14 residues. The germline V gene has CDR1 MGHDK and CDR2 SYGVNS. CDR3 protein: CASSPTESGNTIYF. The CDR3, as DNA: TGTGCCAGCAGTCCCACAGAATCTGGAAACACCATATATTTT.

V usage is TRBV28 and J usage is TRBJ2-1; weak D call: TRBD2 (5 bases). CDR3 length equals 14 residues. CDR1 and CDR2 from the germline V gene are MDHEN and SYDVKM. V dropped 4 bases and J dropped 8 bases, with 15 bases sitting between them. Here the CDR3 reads CASSSLLVFHEQFF. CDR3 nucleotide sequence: TGTGCCAGCAGTTCCTTACTAGTATTCCATGAGCAGTTCTTC.

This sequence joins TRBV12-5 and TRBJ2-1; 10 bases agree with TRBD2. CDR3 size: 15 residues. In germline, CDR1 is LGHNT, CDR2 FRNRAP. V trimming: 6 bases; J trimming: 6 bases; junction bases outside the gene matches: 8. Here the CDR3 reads CASGALAGGRNEQFF. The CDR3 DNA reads TGTGCTAGTGGGGCCTTAGCGGGAGGACGCAATGAGCAGTTCTTC.

The CDR3 loop is CASSPFSGRVGNEQFF. In DNA, the CDR3 is TGCGCCAGCAGTCCTTTTAGCGGGAGGGTCGGGAATGAGCAGTTCTTC. V is TRBV23-1 and J is TRBJ2-1, with 11 bases that match TRBD2. TRBV23-1 falls under the ORF class, with uncertain function. The CDR3 is 16 amino acids. With V trimmed by 4 bases and J by 7 bases, 9 bases remained unmatched.

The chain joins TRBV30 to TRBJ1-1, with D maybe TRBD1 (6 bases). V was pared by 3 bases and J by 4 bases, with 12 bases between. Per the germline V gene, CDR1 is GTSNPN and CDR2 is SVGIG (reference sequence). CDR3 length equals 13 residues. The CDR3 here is CAWRTGTSTEAFF. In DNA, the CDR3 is TGTGCCTGGAGGACAGGCACGAGCACTGAAGCTTTCTTT.

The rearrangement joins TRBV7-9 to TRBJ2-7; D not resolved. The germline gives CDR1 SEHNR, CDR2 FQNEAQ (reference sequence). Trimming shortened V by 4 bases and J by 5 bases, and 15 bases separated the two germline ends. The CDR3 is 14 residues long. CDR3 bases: TGTGCCAGCAGCTCTGCCACCCCCTCGGACGAGCAGTACTTC. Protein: CASSSATPSDEQYF.

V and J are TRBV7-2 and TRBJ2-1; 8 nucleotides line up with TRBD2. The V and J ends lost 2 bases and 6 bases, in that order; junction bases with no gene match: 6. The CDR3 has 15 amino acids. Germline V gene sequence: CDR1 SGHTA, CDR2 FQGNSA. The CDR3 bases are TGTGCCAGCAGCTTATCTACTAGCGGAAGCAATGAGCAGTTCTTC. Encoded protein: CASSLSTSGSNEQFF.

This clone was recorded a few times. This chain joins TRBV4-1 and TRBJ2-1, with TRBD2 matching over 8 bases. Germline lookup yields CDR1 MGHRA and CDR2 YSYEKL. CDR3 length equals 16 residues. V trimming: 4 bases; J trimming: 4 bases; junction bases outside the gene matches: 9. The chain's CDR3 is CASSRGAGVLYNEQFF. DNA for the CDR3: TGCGCCAGCAGCCGAGGAGCGGGGGTACTATACAATGAGCAGTTCTTC.

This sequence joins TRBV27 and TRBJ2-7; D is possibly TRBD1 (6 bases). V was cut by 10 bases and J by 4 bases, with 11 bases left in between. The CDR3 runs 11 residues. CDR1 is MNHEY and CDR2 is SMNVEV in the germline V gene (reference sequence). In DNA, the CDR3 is TGTGCCATAGGACAGCTTTACGAGCAGTACTTC. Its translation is CAIGQLYEQYF.

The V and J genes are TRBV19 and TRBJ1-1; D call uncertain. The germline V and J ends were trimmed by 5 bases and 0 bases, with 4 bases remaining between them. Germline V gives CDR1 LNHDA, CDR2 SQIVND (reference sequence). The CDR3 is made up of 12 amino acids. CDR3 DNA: TGTGCCAGTAGTCCTATGAACACTGAAGCTTTCTTT. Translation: CASSPMNTEAFF.

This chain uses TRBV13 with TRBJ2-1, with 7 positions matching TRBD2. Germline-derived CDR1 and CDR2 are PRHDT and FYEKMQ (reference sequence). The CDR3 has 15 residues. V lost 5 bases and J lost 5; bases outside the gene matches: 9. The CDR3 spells CASSLDPGGNNEQFF. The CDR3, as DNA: TGTGCCAGCAGCCTCGATCCGGGAGGTAACAATGAGCAGTTCTTC.

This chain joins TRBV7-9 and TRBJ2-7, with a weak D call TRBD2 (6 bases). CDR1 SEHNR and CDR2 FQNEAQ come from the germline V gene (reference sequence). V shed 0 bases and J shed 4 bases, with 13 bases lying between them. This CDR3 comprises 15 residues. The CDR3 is CASSLATSLEYEQYF. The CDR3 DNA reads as TGTGCCAGCAGCTTAGCGACTAGTTTGGAGTACGAGCAGTACTTC.